This T cell receptor beta chain appears in the sequencing data of a study of blood T cell repertoires in COVID-19. On the study more broadly: Sites across the United States, Italy and Spain contributed samples from acute and convalescent COVID-19. T cells, B-cell-depleted T cells, or PBMCs supplied cDNA or gDNA.

In the original analysis: Estimation of nucleated cell counts was performed using reference gene primer amplification. Profiling relied on immunoSEQ multiplex PCR, and the TCRdb table lists in-frame clones only, not all of them. V and J calls and clone size come straight from that table; D and trimming were deduced from the DNA. The profile shows about 230,000 clones, more than 75% of them singletons. The CDR3 covers 15 residues. The V segment lost 4 bases and the J segment 3 bases; nucleotides outside the gene matches: 8. Per germline, CDR1 SGHDT and CDR2 YYEEEE. This TCR derives from a man between 45 and 60 years old with COVID-19, enrolled during active disease. V gene TRBV5-6 combines with J gene TRBJ1-1; 8 bases are shared with TRBD1. Sequencing was performed on peripheral blood. CDR3 in amino acids: CASSGPGTGYTEAFF. The CDR3 DNA reads TGTGCCAGCAGCGGTCCCGGGACAGGCTACACTGAAGCTTTCTTT. Supplemented by reference TRBV5-6 and TRBJ1-1, the full variable domain reads DAGVTQSPTHLIKTRGQQVTLRCSPKSGHDTVSWYQQALGQGPQFIFQYYEEEERQRGNFPDRFSGHQFPNYSSELNVNALLLGDSALYLCASSGPGTGYTEAFFGQGTRLTVV.